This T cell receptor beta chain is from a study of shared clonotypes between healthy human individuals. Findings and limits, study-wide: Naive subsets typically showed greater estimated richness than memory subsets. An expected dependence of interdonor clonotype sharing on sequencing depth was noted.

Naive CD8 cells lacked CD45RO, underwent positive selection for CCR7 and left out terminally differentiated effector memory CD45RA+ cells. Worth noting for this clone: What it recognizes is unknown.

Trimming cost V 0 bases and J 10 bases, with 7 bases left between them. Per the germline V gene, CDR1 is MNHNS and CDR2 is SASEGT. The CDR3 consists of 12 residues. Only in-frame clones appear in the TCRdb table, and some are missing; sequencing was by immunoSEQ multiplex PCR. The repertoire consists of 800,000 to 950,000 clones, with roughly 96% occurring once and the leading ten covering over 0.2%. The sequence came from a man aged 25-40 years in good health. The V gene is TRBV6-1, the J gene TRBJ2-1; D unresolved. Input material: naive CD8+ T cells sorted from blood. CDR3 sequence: CASSEASPEQFF. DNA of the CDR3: TGTGCCAGCAGTGAAGCAAGCCCCGAGCAGTTCTTC.